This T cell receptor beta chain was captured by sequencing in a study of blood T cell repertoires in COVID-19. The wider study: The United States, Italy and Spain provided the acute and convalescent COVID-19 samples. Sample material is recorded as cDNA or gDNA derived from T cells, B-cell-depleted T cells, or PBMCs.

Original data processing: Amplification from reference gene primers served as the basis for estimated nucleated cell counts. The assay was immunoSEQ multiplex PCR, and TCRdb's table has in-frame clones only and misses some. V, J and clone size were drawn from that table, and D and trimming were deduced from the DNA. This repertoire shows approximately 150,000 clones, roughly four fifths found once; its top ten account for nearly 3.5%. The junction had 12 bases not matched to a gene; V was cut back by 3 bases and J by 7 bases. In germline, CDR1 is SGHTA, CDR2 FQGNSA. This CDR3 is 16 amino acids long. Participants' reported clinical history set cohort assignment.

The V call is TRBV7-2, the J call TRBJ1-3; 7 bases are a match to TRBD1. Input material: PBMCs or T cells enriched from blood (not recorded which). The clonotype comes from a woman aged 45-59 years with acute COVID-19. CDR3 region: CASSFGGTAVGNTIYF. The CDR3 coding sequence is TGTGCCAGCAGCTTTGGGGGGACAGCCGTCGGGAACACCATATATTTT. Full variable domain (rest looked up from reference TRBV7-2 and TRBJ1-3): GAGVSQSPSNKVTEKGKDVELRCDPISGHTALYWYRQSLGQGLEFLIYFQGNSAPDKSGLPSDRFSAERTGGSVSTLTIQRTQQEDSAVYLCASSFGGTAVGNTIYFGEGSWLTVV.